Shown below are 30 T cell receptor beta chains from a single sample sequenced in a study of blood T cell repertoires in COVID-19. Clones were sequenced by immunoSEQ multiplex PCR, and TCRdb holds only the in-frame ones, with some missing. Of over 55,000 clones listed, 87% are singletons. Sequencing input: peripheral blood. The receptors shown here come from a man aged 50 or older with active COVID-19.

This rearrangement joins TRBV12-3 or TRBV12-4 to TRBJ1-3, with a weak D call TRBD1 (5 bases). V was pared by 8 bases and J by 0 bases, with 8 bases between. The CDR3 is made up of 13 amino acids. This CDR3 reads CASSQDSGNTIYF. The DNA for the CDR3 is TGTGCCAGCTCACAGGACTCTGGAAACACCATATATTTT.

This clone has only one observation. CDR3 amino acids: CASSRDRSSGNTIYF. The CDR3 DNA is TGTGCCAGCAGCCGTGACAGATCCTCTGGAAACACCATATATTTT. The chain combines TRBV6-2 or TRBV6-3 with TRBJ1-3; tentatively, D is TRBD1 (5 bases). V lost 6 bases and J 0 bases, leaving 12 bases between the germline ends. CDR1 and CDR2 from the germline V gene are MNHEY and SVGEGT. The CDR3 length is 15 residues.

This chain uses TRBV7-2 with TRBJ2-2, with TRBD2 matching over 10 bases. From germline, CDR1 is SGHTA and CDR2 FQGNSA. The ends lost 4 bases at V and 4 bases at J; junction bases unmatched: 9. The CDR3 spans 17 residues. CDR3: CASSSLAAGGPTGELFF. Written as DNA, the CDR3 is TGTGCCAGCAGCTCCCTGGCAGCGGGAGGGCCCACCGGGGAGCTGTTTTTT. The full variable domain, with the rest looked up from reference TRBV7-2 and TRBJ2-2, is GAGVSQSPSNKVTEKGKDVELRCDPISGHTALYWYRQSLGQGLEFLIYFQGNSAPDKSGLPSDRFSAERTGGSVSTLTIQRTQQEDSAVYLCASSSLAAGGPTGELFFGEGSRLTVL.

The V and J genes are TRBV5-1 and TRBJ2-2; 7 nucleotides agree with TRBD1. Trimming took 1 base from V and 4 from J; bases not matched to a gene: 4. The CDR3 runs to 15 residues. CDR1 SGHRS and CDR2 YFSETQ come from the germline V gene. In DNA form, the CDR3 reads TGCGCCAGCAGCTTGCAGGGGGATAGCACCGGGGAGCTGTTTTTT. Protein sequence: CASSLQGDSTGELFF.

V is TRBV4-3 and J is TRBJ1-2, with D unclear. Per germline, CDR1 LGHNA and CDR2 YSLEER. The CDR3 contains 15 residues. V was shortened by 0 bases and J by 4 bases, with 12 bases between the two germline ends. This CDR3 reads CASSQDVIDPYGYTF. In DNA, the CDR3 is TGCGCCAGCAGCCAAGATGTAATAGATCCCTATGGCTACACCTTC.

Here the CDR3 reads CASPDRVDYGYTF. The CDR3 DNA follows: TGCGCCAGCCCGGACAGGGTGGACTATGGCTACACCTTC. V gene TRBV5-1 combines with J gene TRBJ1-2; 8 bases fit TRBD1. The length of the CDR3 is 13 residues. V was clipped by 7 bases and J by 3 bases; unmatched bases: 5. The germline gives CDR1 SGHRS, CDR2 YFSETQ.

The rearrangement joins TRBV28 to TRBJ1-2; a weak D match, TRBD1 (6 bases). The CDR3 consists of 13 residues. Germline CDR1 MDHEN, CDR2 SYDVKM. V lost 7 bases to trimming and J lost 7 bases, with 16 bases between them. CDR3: CASTYQGRRGYTF. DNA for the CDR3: TGTGCCAGCACCTACCAGGGGAGACGTGGCTACACCTTC.

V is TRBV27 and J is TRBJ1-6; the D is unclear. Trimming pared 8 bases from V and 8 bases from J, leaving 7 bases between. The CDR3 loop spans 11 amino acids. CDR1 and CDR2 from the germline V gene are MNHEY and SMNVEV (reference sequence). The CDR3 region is CASGDYSPLHF. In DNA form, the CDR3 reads TGTGCCAGCGGCGACTATTCACCCCTCCACTTT.

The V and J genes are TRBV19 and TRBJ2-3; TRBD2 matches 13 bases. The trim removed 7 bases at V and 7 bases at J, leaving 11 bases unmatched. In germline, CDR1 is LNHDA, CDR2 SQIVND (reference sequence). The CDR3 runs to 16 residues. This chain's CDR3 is CASTATGTSGAHTQYF. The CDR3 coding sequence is TGTGCCAGTACCGCGACCGGGACTAGCGGGGCCCATACGCAGTATTTT.

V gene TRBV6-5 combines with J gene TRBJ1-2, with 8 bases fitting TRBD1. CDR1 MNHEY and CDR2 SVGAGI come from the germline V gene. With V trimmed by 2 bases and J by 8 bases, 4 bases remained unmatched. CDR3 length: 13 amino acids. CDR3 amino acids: CASSYDRGQGYTF. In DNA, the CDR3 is TGTGCCAGCAGTTACGACAGGGGCCAAGGCTACACCTTC.

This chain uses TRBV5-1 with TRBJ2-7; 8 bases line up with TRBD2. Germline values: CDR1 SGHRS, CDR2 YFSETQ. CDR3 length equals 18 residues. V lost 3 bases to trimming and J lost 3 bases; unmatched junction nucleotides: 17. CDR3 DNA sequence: TGCGCCAGCAGCTCGGGAGGGTACGGGACTCAAGATCACTACGAGCAGTACTTC. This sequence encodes CASSSGGYGTQDHYEQYF.

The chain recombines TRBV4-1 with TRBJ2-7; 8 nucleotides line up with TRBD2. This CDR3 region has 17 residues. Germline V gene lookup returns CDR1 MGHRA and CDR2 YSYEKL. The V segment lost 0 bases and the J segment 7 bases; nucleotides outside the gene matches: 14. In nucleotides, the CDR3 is TGCGCCAGCAGCCAAGATGTTTCCAGCGGGGGTCAGAGGGAGCAGTACTTC. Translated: CASSQDVSSGGQREQYF.

The CDR3 coding sequence is TGTGCCTGGTCTCCGACCGACTTATTTGGCTACACCTTC. Its translation is CAWSPTDLFGYTF. The chain uses TRBV30 and TRBJ1-2, with D unresolved. Trimming removed 5 bases at V and 7 bases at J, with 17 bases between. The CDR3 totals 13 residues. Looked up from germline, CDR1 is GTSNPN and CDR2 is SVGIG (reference sequence).

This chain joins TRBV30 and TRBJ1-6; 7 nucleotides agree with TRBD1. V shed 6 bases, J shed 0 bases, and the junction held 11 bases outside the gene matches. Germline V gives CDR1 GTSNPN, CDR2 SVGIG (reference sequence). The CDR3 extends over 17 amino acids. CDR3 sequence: CACKGQASSSYNSPLHF. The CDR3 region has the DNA TGTGCCTGTAAAGGACAGGCCTCTAGCTCCTATAATTCACCCCTCCACTTT.

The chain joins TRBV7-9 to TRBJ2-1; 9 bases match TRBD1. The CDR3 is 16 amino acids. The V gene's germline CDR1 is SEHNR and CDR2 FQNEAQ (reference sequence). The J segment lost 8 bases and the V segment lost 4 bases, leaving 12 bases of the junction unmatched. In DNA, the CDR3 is TGTGCCAGCAGCTCGGGACAGGGCACACCGGAGGATGAGCAGTTCTTC. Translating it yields CASSSGQGTPEDEQFF.

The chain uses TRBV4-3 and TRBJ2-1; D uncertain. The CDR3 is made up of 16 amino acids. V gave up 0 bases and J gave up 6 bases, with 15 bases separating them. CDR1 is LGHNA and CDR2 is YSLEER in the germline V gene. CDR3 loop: CASSQDLLRRGNEQFF. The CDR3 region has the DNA TGCGCCAGCAGCCAAGATCTATTGCGTCGCGGCAATGAGCAGTTCTTC.

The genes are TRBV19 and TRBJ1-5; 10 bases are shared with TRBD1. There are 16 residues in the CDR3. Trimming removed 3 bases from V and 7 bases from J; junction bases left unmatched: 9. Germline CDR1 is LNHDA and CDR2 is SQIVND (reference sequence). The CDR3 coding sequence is TGTGCCAGTAGTATCCCAGGGACAGGGGCGGGACAGCCCCAGCATTTT. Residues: CASSIPGTGAGQPQHF.

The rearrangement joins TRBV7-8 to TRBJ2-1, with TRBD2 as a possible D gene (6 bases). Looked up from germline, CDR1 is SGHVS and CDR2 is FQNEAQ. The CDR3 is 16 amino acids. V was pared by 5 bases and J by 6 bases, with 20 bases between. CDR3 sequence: CASSLSRLVWGNEQFF. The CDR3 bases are TGTGCCAGCAGCCTCTCCAGACTAGTTTGGGGCAATGAGCAGTTCTTC.

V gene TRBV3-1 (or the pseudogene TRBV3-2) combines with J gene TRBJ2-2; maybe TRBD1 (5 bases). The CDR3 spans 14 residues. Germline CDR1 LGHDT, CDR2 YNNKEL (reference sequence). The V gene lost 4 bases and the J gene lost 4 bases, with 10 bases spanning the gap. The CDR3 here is CASSRARGTGELFF. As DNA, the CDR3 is TGTGCCAGCAGCCGAGCAAGGGGCACCGGGGAGCTGTTTTTT.

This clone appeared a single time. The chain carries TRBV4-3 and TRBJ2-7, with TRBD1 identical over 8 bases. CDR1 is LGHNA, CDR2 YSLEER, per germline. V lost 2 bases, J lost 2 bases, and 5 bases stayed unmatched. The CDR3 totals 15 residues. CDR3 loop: CASSQNRDRPYEQYF. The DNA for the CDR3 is TGCGCCAGCAGCCAAAATAGGGACAGGCCCTACGAGCAGTACTTC.

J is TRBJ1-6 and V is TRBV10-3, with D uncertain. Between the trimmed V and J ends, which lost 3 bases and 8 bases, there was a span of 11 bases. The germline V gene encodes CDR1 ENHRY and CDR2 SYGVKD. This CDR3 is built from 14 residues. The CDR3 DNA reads TGTGCCATCAGTGAATTAATTGGAGATTCACCCCTCCACTTT. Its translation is CAISELIGDSPLHF.

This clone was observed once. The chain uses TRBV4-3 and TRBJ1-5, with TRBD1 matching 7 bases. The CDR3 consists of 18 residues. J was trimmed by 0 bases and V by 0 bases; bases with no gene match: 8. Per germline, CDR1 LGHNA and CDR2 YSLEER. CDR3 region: CASSQEDRITNSNQPQHF. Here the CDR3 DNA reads TGCGCCAGCAGCCAAGAGGACAGGATTACTAATAGCAATCAGCCCCAGCATTTT.

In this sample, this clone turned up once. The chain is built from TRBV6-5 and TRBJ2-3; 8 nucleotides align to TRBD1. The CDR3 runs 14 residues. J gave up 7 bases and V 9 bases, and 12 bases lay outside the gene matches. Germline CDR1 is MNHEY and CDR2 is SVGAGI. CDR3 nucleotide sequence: TGTGCCAGTACTCCAGGGGGCTTAGGGTATACGCAGTATTTT. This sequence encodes CASTPGGLGYTQYF.

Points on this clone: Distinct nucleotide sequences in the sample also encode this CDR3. CDR3 nucleotide sequence: TGTGCCAGCCGGGGACAGAGCAATCAGCCCCAGCATTTT. Amino acids: CASRGQSNQPQHF. This chain links TRBV2 with TRBJ1-5, with 7 bases that match TRBD1. Losses at the gene ends were 8 bases for V and 1 base for J; bases not matched to a gene: 2. CDR1 SNHLY and CDR2 FYNNEI come from the germline V gene. The CDR3 runs 13 residues.

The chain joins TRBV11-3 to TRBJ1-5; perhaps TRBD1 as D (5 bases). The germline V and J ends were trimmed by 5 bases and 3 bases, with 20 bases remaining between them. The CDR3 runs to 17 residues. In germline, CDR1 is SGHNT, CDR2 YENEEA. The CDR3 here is CASSPYNPDRYNQPQHF. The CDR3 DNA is TGTGCCAGCAGCCCTTATAACCCCGACAGATACAATCAGCCCCAGCATTTT.

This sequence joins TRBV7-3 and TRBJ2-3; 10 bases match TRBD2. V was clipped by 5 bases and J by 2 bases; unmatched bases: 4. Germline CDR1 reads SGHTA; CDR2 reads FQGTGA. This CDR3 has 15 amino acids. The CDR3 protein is CASSLGLAYTDTQYF. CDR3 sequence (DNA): TGTGCCAGCAGCCTGGGACTAGCGTACACAGATACGCAGTATTTT.

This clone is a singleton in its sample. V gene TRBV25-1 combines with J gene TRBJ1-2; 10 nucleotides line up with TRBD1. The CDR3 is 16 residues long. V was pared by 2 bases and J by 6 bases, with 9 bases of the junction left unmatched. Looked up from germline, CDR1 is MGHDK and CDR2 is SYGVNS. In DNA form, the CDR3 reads TGTGCCAGCAGTGAAATACTGACAGGGGGCTTCGATGGCTACACCTTC. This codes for CASSEILTGGFDGYTF.

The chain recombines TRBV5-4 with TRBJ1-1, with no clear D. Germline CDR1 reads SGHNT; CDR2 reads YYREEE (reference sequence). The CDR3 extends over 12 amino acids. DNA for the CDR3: TGTGCAGCGAGCGGCGAGAACACTGAAGCTTTCTTT. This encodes CAASGENTEAFF.

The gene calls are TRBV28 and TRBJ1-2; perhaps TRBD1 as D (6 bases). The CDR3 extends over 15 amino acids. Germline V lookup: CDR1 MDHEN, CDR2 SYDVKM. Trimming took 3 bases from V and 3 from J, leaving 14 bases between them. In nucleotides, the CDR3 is TGTGCCAGCAGTTTGAAAACAGGGCATCACTATGGCTACACCTTC. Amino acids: CASSLKTGHHYGYTF.

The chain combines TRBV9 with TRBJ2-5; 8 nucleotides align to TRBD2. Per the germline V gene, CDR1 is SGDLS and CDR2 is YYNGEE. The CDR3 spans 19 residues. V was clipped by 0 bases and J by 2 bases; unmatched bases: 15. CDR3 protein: CASSVGAGLADGVQETQYF. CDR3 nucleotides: TGTGCCAGCAGCGTAGGGGCCGGACTAGCTGATGGCGTACAAGAGACCCAGTACTTC.